The TCR beta chain under discussion was sequenced for a study of a mutant IDH1 vaccine in newly diagnosed glioma. The time point here: week 35, safety follow-up. What each vaccine dose contained was 300 ug of mutant IDH1 20-mer peptide, accompanied by topical imiquimod. Newly diagnosed WHO grade 3 or 4 IDH1-mutant, ATRX-lost astrocytomas were identified in the donors. Findings and limits, study-wide: Pseudoprogression apparently lacked any relation to changes in top peripheral T cell clonotypes. Detectable vaccine-induced immune responses arose in almost 95% of patients.

This CDR3 spans 14 amino acids. Germline CDR1 is MNHNS and CDR2 is SASEGT. J was trimmed by 4 bases and V by 6 bases; bases with no gene match: 4. Comments on this clone: The antigen remains undetermined.

Sequencing was performed with immunoSEQ multiplex PCR; in TCRdb, only in-frame clones are kept and a portion is missing. The sample includes around 30,000 clones, roughly 80% of them seen just once. The sequences come from PBMCs, collected from a glioma patient whose treatment included an IDH1 peptide vaccine. V is TRBV6-1 and J is TRBJ2-3, with 10 bases aligning to TRBD2. This sequence originates from a woman aged 18 to 35 with glioma. The CDR3 is CASRGLARADTQYF. As DNA, the CDR3 is TGTGCCAGCAGGGGACTAGCGCGGGCAGATACGCAGTATTTT.